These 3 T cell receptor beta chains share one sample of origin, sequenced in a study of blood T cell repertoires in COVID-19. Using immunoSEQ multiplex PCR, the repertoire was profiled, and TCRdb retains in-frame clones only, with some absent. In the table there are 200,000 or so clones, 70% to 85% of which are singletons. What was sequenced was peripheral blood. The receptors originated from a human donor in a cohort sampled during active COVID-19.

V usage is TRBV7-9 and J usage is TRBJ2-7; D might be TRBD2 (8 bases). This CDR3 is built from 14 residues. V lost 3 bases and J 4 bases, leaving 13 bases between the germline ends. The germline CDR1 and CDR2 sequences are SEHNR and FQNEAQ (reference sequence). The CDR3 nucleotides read TGTGCCAGCAGCTTCGGGAGGGACAGATACGAGCAGTACTTC. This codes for CASSFGRDRYEQYF.

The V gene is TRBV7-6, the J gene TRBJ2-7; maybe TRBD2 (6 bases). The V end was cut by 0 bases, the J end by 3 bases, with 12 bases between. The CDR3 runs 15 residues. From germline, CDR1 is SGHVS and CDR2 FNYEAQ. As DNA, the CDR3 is TGTGCCAGCAGCTTAGCGGATGGGGGGTACTACGAGCAGTACTTC. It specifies CASSLADGGYYEQYF. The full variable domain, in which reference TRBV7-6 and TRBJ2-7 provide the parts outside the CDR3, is GAGVSQSPRYKVTKRGQDVALRCDPISGHVSLYWYRQALGQGPEFLTYFNYEAQQDKSGLPNDRFSAERPEGSISTLTIQRTEQRDSAMYRCASSLADGGYYEQYFGPGTRLTVT.

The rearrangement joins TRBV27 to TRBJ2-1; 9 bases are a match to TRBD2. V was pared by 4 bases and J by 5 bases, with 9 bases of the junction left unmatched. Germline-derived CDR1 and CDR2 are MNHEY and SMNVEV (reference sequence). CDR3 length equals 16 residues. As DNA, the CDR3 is TGTGCCAGCAGTTCTCCGACTAGCGGACGGAACAATGAGCAGTTCTTC. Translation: CASSSPTSGRNNEQFF.